This TCR beta chain was found in a study of T-cell memory formation after mild COVID-19. Study-level findings and limits: Contracting clones, day 15 to 85, had balanced CD4/CD8, and later expanders favored CD4+.

CDR1 and CDR2 from the germline V gene are SGHRS and YFSETQ. This CDR3 is 15 amino acids long. Trimming shortened V by 4 bases and J by 0 bases, and 14 bases separated the two germline ends. From the 5' RACE reads, TCRdb called clonotypes with MiXCR, one entry per CDR3 protein. Among about 440,000 distinct CDR3 sequences, around 20% were seen once, and the ten largest hold 8.4%. As regards this clonotype: Its target is unknown.

This chain uses TRBV5-1 with TRBJ2-7; TRBD1 might be the D (6 bases). What was sequenced was PBMCs or a T cell subset sorted from them (not recorded which). This TCR was recovered from an adult woman who had mild COVID-19 (a few samples of this study predate the infection). Cell type and time point are not known. CDR3 DNA sequence: TGCGCCAGCAGCCCGGACAGTCTCACCTCCTACGAGCAGTACTTC. Its translation: CASSPDSLTSYEQYF.